Listed here is a single T cell receptor (beta chain). Running of the v3.0 immunoSEQ assay took place at survey level. TCRdb's copy holds only in-frame clones and misses some; the assay was immunoSEQ multiplex PCR. Here the sample spans about 30,000 clones, roughly 88% being singletons. The data were taken from a study of long-term antiretroviral therapy in people with HIV. Overall study: The earliest samples came from an era when ART typically awaited falling CD4 counts.

This receptor was taken from a woman under 30 with HIV. The source was unsorted PBMCs, collected 0.5 years after starting antiretroviral therapy.

The CDR3 nucleotides read TGTGCCAGCAGTTTAGCTAAGCGGGGCGAGCAGTACTTC. Amino acid sequence: CASSLAKRGEQYF. The V call is TRBV28, the J call TRBJ2-7; 7 bases are shared with TRBD2. Germline V gene lookup returns CDR1 MDHEN and CDR2 SYDVKM. J lost 6 bases, V lost 2 bases, and 4 bases had no gene match. The CDR3 is made up of 13 amino acids.